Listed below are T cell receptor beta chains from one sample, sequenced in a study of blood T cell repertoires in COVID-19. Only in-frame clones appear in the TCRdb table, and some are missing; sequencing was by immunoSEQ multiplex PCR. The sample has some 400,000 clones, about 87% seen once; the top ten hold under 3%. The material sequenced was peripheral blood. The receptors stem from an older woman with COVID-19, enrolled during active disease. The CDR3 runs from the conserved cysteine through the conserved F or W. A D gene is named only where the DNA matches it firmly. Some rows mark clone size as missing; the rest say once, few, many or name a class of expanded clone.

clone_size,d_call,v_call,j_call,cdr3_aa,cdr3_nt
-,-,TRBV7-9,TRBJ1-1,CASSLVSGNTEAFF,TGTGCCAGCAGCTTAGTTTCCGGGAACACTGAAGCTTTCTTT
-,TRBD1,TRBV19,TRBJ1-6,CASSIKQGARNNSPLHF,TGTGCCAGTAGTATCAAACAGGGGGCGAGGAATAATTCACCCCTCCACTTT
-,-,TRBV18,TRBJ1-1,CASSPSQNTEAFF,TGTGCCAGCTCACCGAGCCAGAACACTGAAGCTTTCTTT
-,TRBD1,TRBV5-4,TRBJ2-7,CASSPGTGAGEQYF,TGTGCCAGCAGCCCCGGGACAGGGGCCGGAGAGCAGTACTTC
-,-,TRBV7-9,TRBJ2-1,CASSSDLFWGGLEQFF,TGTGCCAGCAGCTCCGACCTTTTTTGGGGGGGCCTTGAGCAGTTCTTC
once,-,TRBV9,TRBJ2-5,CASSSGGWETQYF,TGTGCCAGCTCGTCAGGAGGATGGGAGACCCAGTACTTC
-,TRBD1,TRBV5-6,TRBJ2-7,CASSLRGRTGNRGYF,TGTGCCAGCAGCTTGAGGGGCCGGACAGGCAACAGGGGGTACTTC
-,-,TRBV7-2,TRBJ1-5,CASSLEPNSNQPQHF,TGTGCCAGCAGCTTAGAGCCAAATAGCAATCAGCCCCAGCATTTT
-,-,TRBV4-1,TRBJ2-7,CASSDDRFLSYEQYF,TGCGCCAGCAGCGATGACAGGTTCCTCAGCTACGAGCAGTACTTC
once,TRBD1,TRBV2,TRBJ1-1,CASTGAGTGATEAFF,TGTGCCAGCACAGGTGCGGGGACAGGGGCGACTGAAGCTTTCTTT
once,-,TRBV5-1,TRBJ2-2,CASSLAPGELFF,TGCGCCAGCAGCTTGGCTCCCGGGGAGCTGTTTTTT
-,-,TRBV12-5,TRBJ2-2,CASGLRRWDTGELFF,TGTGCTAGTGGTTTGCGCAGGTGGGACACCGGGGAGCTGTTTTTT
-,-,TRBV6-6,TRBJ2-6,CASSRGADSSGANVLTF,TGTGCCAGCAGTCGGGGGGCGGACAGCTCTGGGGCCAACGTCCTGACTTTC
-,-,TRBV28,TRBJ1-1,CASSLLVFAANTEAFF,TGTGCCAGCAGTTTATTGGTGTTCGCGGCCAACACTGAAGCTTTCTTT
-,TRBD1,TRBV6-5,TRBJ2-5,CASSYSAGGRETQYF,TGTGCCAGCAGTTACTCGGCAGGGGGCAGGGAGACCCAGTACTTC
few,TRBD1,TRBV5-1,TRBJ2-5,CASSSGQSTETQYF,TGCGCCAGCAGCTCGGGACAGTCTACAGAGACCCAGTACTTC
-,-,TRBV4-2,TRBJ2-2,CASSQESANTGELFF,TGTGCCAGCAGCCAAGAGTCAGCGAACACCGGGGAGCTGTTTTTT
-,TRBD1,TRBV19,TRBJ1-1,CASRTTGGNTEAFF,TGTGCCAGTAGGACGACAGGGGGTAACACTGAAGCTTTCTTT
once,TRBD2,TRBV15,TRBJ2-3,CATTRGGSDTQYF,TGTGCCACCACCCGCGGGGGGTCAGATACGCAGTATTTT
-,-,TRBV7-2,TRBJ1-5,CASSSLEAGYSNQPQHF,TGTGCCAGCAGCTCCCTTGAAGCGGGATATAGCAATCAGCCCCAGCATTTT
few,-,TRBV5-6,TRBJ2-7,CASGVLASAYEQYF,TGTGCCAGCGGGGTGTTGGCTAGCGCCTACGAGCAGTACTTC
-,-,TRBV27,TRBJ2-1,CASFNYNEQFF,TGTGCCAGCTTTAACTACAATGAGCAGTTCTTC
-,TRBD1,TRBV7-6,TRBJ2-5,CASSLIGQGGETQYF,TGTGCCAGCAGCTTAATAGGACAGGGAGGAGAGACCCAGTACTTC
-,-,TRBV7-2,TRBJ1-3,CASSLVPQGPLGNTIYF,TGTGCCAGCAGCCTAGTCCCGCAGGGCCCCCTCGGAAACACCATATATTTT
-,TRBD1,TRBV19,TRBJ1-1,CASRQGSTEAFF,TGTGCCAGTAGACAGGGGAGCACTGAAGCTTTCTTT
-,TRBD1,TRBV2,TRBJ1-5,CASRHRGRNQPQHF,TGTGCCAGCAGGCATAGGGGGCGCAATCAGCCCCAGCATTTT
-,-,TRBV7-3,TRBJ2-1,CASSSAGYPANEQFF,TGTGCCAGCAGCTCTGCGGGCTACCCAGCCAATGAGCAGTTCTTC
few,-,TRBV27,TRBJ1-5,CASSTDRRVQPQHF,TGTGCCAGCAGTACCGACAGGAGAGTTCAGCCCCAGCATTTT
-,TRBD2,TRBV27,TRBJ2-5,CASRQLARQETQYF,TGTGCCAGCAGACAACTAGCGCGGCAAGAGACCCAGTACTTC
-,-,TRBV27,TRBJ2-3,CASSLWGRTDTQYF,TGTGCCAGCAGTTTGTGGGGCCGCACAGATACGCAGTATTTT
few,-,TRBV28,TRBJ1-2,CASSINRASGYGYTF,TGTGCCAGCAGTATAAACCGGGCCTCGGGGTATGGCTACACCTTC
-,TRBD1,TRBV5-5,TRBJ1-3,CASSLPGQEAGNTIYF,TGTGCCAGCAGCTTACCCGGACAGGAGGCTGGAAACACCATATATTTT
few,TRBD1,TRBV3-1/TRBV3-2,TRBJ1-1,CASSQGTGLTEAFF,TGTGCCAGCAGCCAAGGGACAGGCCTGACTGAAGCTTTCTTT
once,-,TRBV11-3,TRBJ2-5,CASSLGRGTPSKETQYF,TGTGCCAGCAGCTTGGGGAGGGGGACTCCCTCGAAGGAGACCCAGTACTTC
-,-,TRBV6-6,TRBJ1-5,CASTGRVSNQPQHF,TGTGCCAGCACCGGCAGGGTTAGCAATCAGCCCCAGCATTTT
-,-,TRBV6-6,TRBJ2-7,CASSYLPGTVGGEQYF,TGTGCCAGCAGTTACCTCCCCGGGACGGTCGGGGGAGAGCAGTACTTC
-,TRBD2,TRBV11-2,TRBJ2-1,CASSLDGGGPPYNEQFF,TGTGCCAGCAGCTTAGATGGCGGGGGGCCTCCCTACAATGAGCAGTTCTTC
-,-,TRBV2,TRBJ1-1,CASSENRQAFF,TGTGCCAGCAGTGAAAACAGGCAAGCTTTCTTT
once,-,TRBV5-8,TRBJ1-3,CASSHFSGNTIYF,TGTGCCAGCAGCCACTTCTCTGGAAACACCATATATTTT
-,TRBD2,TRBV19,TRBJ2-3,CASSIGPSGVTDTQYF,TGTGCCAGTAGTATAGGGCCTAGCGGGGTCACAGATACGCAGTATTTT
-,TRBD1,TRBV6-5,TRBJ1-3,CASSYDRVSSGNTIYF,TGTGCCAGCAGTTACGACAGGGTGAGCTCTGGAAACACCATATATTTT
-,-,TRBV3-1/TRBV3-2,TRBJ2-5,CASSGDTETQYF,TGTGCCAGCAGCGGGGACACAGAGACCCAGTACTTC
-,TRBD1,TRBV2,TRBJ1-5,CASRGGAGRVGNQPQHF,TGTGCCAGCAGAGGGGGCGCGGGGAGAGTTGGCAATCAGCCCCAGCATTTT
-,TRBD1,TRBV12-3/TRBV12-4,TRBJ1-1,CASRYSGGRKAFF,TGTGCCAGCAGATACTCAGGGGGGAGGAAAGCTTTCTTT
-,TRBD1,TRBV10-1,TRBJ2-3,CASSDTGGLADTQYF,TGCGCCAGCAGTGATACAGGGGGCCTCGCAGATACGCAGTATTTT
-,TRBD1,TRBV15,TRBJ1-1,CATRNDRVANTEAFF,TGTGCCACCAGAAACGACAGGGTTGCGAACACTGAAGCTTTCTTT
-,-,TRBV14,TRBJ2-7,CASSQDSQGRHEQYF,TGTGCCAGCAGCCAAGATTCACAGGGTCGACACGAGCAGTACTTC
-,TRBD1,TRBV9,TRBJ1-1,CASSDRQGATSEAFF,TGTGCCAGCAGCGACCGACAGGGGGCGACCAGTGAAGCTTTCTTT
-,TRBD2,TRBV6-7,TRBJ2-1,CASRVSGGPYNEQFF,TGTGCCAGCAGGGTTAGCGGGGGTCCCTACAATGAGCAGTTCTTC
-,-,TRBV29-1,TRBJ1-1,CSVEAPGGTEAFF,TGCAGCGTTGAGGCTCCCGGGGGCACTGAAGCTTTCTTT
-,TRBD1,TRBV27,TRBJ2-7,CASSFDRGLNEQYF,TGTGCCAGCAGTTTCGACAGGGGGCTGAATGAGCAGTACTTC
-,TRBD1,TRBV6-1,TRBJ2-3,CASRQGARADTQYF,TGTGCCAGCAGACAGGGGGCGCGTGCAGATACGCAGTATTTT
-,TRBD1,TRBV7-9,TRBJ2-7,CASSYTRDRAYEQYF,TGTGCCAGCAGTTACACCCGGGACAGGGCGTACGAGCAGTACTTC
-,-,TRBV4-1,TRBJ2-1,CASSRAGLPHLSSYNEQFF,TGCGCCAGCAGCCGCGCGGGACTGCCCCACCTCAGCTCCTACAATGAGCAGTTCTTC
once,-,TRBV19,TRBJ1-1,CASSIVRENTEAFF,TGTGCCAGTAGTATAGTACGGGAGAACACTGAAGCTTTCTTT
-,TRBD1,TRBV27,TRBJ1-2,CASRSPGQGGYGYTF,TGTGCCAGCAGATCTCCGGGACAGGGAGGCTATGGCTACACCTTC